This TCR beta chain was documented in a study of T cell repertoires in cytomegalovirus infection. Study findings and constraints: What dominated the ex vivo response were HLA-C-restricted CMV-specific TCR beta clonotypes.

TCRdb re-called the reads with MiXCR, one entry per CDR3 protein. The sample lists approximately 180,000 distinct CDR3 sequences, about a sixth seen once, with approximately 26% in the top ten. This CDR3 comprises 13 residues. V was clipped by 1 base and J by 6 bases, with 10 bases between them. CDR1 and CDR2 (germline): SGHDN, FVKESK. As regards this clonotype: What it binds is not known.

The material sequenced was CD8+ T cells from PBMCs. The chain links TRBV14 to TRBJ2-7; D is perhaps TRBD2 (5 bases). The sequence was obtained from a human donor in good health (CMV status not recorded). Some clones in this sample may be carry-over from other donors' samples. CDR3 residues: CASSQVLGSEQYF. The CDR3 coding sequence is TGTGCCAGCAGCCAAGTGTTAGGGAGCGAGCAGTACTTC.